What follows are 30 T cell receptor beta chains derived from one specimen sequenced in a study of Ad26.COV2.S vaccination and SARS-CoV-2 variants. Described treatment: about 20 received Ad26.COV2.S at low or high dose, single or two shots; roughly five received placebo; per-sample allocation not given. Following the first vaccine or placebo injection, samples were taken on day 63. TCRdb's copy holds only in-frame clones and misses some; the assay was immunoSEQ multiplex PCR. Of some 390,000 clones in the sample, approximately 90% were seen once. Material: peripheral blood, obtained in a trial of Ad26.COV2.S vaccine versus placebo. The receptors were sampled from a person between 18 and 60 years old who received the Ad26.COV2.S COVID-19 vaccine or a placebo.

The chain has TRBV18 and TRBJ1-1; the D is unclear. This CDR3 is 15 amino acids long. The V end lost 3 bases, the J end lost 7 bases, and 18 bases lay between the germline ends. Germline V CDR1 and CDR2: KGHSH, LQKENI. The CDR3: CASSPILHFRFEAFF. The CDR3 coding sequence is TGTGCCAGCTCACCGATTCTCCACTTCAGATTTGAAGCTTTCTTT.

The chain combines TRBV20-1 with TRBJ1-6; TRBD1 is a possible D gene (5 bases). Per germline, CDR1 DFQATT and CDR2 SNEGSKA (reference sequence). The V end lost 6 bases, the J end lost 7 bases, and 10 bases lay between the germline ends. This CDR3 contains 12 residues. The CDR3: CSASWGNSPLHF. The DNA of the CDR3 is TGCAGTGCCAGTTGGGGCAATTCACCCCTCCACTTT.

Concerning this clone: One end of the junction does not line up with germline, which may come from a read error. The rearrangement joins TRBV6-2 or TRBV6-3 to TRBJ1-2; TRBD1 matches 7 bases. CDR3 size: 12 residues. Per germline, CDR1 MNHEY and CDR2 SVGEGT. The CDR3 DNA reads TGTGCCAGCAGTTACCCGGGACAGCGTTTCGCCTTC. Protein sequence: CASSYPGQRFAF.

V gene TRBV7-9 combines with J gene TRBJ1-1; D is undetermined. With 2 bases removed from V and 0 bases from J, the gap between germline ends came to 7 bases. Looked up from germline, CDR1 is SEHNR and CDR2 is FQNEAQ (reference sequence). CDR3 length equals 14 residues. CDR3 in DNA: TGTGCCAGCAGCTTAACCAGTTTGAACACTGAAGCTTTCTTT. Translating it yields CASSLTSLNTEAFF.

Written as DNA, the CDR3 is TGCGCCAGCAGCTCTACTTTGTCCTACAATGAGCAGTTCTTC. It is translated as CASSSTLSYNEQFF. V gene TRBV5-1 combines with J gene TRBJ2-1; D is unresolved. The CDR3 spans 14 residues. With 3 bases removed from V and 1 base from J, the gap between germline ends came to 8 bases. Germline V gene sequence: CDR1 SGHRS, CDR2 YFSETQ.

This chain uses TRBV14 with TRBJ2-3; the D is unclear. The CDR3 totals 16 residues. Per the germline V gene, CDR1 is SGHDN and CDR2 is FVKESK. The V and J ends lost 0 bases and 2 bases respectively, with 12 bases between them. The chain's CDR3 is CASSQDYPLITDTQYF. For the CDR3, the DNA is TGTGCCAGCAGCCAAGATTACCCACTGATCACAGATACGCAGTATTTT.

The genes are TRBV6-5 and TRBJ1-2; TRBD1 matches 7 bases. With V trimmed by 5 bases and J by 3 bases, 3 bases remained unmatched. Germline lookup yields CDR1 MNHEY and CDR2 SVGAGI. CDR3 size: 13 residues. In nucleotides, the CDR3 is TGTGCCAGCAGTCAGGGGGGATACTATGGCTACACCTTC. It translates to CASSQGGYYGYTF.

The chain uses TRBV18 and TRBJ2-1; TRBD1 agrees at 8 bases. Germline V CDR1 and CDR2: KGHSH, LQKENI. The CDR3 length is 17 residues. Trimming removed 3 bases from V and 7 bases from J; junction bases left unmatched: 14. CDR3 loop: CASSPAEQGEVWNEQFF. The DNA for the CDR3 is TGTGCCAGCTCACCGGCTGAACAGGGGGAAGTTTGGAATGAGCAGTTCTTC.

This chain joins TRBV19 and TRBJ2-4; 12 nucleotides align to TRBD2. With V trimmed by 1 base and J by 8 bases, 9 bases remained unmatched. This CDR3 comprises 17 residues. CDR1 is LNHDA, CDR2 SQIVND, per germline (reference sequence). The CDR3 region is CASSIASGGAVGDIQYF. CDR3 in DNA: TGTGCCAGTAGTATAGCTAGCGGGGGGGCCGTCGGGGACATTCAGTACTTC.

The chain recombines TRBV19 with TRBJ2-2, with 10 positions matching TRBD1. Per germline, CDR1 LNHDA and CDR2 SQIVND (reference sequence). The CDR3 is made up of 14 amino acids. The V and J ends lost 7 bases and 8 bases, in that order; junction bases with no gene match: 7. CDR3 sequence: CASKGQGVSGELFF. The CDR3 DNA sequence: TGTGCCAGTAAAGGACAGGGGGTTTCGGGGGAGCTGTTTTTT.

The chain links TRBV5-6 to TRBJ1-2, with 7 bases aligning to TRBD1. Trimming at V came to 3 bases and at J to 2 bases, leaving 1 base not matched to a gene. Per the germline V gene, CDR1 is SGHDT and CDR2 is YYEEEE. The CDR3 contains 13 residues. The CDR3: CASSSTGNYGYTF. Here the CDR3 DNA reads TGTGCCAGCAGCTCGACAGGGAACTATGGCTACACCTTC. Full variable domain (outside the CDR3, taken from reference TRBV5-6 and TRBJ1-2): DAGVTQSPTHLIKTRGQQVTLRCSPKSGHDTVSWYQQALGQGPQFIFQYYEEEERQRGNFPDRFSGHQFPNYSSELNVNALLLGDSALYLCASSSTGNYGYTFGSGTRLTVV.

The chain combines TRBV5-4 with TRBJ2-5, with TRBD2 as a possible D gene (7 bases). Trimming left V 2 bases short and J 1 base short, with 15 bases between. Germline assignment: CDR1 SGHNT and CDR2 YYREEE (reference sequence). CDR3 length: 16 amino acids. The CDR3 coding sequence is TGTGCCAGCAGCTTTTTTAGGGGGGGGATCCAAGAGACCCAGTACTTC. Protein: CASSFFRGGIQETQYF.

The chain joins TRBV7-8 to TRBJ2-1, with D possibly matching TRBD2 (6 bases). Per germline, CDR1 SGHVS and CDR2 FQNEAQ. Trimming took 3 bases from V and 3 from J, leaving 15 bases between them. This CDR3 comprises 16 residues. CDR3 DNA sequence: TGTGCCAGCAGCTTCGCGACGGGGGAATTCTACAATGAGCAGTTCTTC. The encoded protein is CASSFATGEFYNEQFF.

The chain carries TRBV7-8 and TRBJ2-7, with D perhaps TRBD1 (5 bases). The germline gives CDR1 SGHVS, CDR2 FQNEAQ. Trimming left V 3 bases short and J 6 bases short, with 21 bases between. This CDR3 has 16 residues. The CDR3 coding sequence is TGTGCCAGCAGCTTCTTTCGGGTCGTCAGGGCGGCCGAGCAGTACTTC. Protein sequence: CASSFFRVVRAAEQYF.

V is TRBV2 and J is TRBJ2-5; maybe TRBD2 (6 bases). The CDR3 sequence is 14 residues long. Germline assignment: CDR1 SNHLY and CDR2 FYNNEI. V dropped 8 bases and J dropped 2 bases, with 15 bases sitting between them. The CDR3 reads CASGGLALQETQYF. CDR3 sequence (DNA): TGTGCCAGCGGGGGACTGGCACTACAAGAGACCCAGTACTTC.

The CDR3 sequence is CASRGEVSGNTIYF. For the CDR3, the DNA is TGTGCCAGCAGAGGGGAGGTTTCTGGAAACACCATATATTTT. This chain links TRBV6-5 with TRBJ1-3, with D possibly matching TRBD1 (5 bases). Germline assignment: CDR1 MNHEY and CDR2 SVGAGI. The ends were cut back, 6 bases at V and 1 base at J, with 10 bases in the middle. CDR3 length: 14 residues.

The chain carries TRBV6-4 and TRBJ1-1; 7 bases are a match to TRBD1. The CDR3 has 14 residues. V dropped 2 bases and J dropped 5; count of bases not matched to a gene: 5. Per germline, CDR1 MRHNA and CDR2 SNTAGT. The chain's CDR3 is CASSDRQGGTEAFF. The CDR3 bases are TGTGCCAGCAGTGACCGACAGGGAGGTACTGAAGCTTTCTTT.

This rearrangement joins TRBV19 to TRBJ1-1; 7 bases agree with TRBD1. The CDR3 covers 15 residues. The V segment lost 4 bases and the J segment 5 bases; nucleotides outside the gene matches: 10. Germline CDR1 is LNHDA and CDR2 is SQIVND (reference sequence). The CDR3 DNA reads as TGTGCCAGTAGTACTAATAGACAGGGCGAAACTGAAGCTTTCTTT. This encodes CASSTNRQGETEAFF.

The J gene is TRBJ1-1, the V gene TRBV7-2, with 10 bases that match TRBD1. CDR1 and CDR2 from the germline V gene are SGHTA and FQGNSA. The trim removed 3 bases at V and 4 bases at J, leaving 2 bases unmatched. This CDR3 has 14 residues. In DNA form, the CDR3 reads TGTGCCAGCAGCTTTTGGACAGGGGGCACTGAAGCTTTCTTT. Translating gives CASSFWTGGTEAFF. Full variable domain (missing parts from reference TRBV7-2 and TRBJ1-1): GAGVSQSPSNKVTEKGKDVELRCDPISGHTALYWYRQSLGQGLEFLIYFQGNSAPDKSGLPSDRFSAERTGGSVSTLTIQRTQQEDSAVYLCASSFWTGGTEAFFGQGTRLTVV.

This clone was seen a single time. CDR3 in amino acids: CASSDQPGVSNEQFF. In DNA form, the CDR3 reads TGTGCCAGCAGTGACCAACCGGGGGTCTCTAATGAGCAGTTCTTC. The J gene is TRBJ2-1, the V gene TRBV6-4; D possibly corresponds to TRBD2 (6 bases). The CDR3 consists of 15 residues. The germline V gene has CDR1 MRHNA and CDR2 SNTAGT. Trimming cost V 2 bases and J 7 bases, with 15 bases left between them.

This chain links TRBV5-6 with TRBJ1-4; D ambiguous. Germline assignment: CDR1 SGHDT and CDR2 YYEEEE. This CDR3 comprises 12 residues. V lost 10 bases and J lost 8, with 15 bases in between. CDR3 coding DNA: TGTGCCTCTCGTCGAGGAGAAGAAAAACTGTTTTTT. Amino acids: CASRRGEEKLFF.

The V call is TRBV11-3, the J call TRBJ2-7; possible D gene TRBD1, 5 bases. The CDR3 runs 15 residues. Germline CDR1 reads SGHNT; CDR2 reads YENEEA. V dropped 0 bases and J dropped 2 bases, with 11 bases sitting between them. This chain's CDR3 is CASSLDFGAAYEQYF. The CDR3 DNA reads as TGTGCCAGCAGCTTAGATTTTGGGGCCGCCTACGAGCAGTACTTC.

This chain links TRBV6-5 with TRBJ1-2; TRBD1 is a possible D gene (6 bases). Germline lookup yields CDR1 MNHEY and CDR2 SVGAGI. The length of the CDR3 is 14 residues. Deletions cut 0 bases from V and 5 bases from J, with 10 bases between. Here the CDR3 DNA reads TGTGCCAGCAGTTACTCGGGGGGCCCTTATGGCTACACCTTC. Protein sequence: CASSYSGGPYGYTF.

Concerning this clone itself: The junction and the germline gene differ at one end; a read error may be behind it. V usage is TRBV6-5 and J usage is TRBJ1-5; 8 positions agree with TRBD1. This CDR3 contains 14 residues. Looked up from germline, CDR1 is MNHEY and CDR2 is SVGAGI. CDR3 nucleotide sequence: TGTGCCAGTGACGACAGGGGCAGCAGTCAGCCCCAGCATTTT. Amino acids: CASDDRGSSQPQHF.

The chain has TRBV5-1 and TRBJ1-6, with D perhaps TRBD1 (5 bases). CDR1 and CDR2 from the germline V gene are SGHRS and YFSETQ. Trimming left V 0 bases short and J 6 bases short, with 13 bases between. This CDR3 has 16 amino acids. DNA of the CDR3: TGCGCCAGCAGCTTGGAGTGGTCAGGGAGTAATTCACCCCTCCACTTT. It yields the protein CASSLEWSGSNSPLHF. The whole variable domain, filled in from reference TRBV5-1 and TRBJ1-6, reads KAGVTQTPRYLIKTRGQQVTLSCSPISGHRSVSWYQQTPGQGLQFLFEYFSETQRNKGNFPGRFSGRQFSNSRSEMNVSTLELGDSALYLCASSLEWSGSNSPLHFGNGTRLTVT.

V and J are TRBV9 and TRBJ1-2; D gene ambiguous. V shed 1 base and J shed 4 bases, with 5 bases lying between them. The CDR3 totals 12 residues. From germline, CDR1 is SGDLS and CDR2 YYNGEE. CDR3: CASSVNGYGYTF. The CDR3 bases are TGTGCCAGCAGCGTAAACGGCTATGGCTACACCTTC. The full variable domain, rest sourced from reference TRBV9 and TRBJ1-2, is DSGVTQTPKHLITATGQRVTLRCSPRSGDLSVYWYQQSLDQGLQFLIQYYNGEERAKGNILERFSAQQFPDLHSELNLSSLELGDSALYFCASSVNGYGYTFGSGTRLTVV.

The CDR3, as DNA: TGTGCCAGCAGCCGAAATCGGCGAGAGACCCAGTACTTC. Residues: CASSRNRRETQYF. This chain links TRBV7-8 with TRBJ2-5; D unclear. Between the trimmed V and J ends, which lost 5 bases and 4 bases, there was a span of 11 bases. Germline CDR1 SGHVS, CDR2 FQNEAQ. The CDR3 loop spans 13 amino acids.

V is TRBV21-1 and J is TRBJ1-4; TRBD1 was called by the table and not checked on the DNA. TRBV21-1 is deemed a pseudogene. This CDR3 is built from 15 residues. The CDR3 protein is CASSPTTGSNEKLFF. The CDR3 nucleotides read TGTGCCAGCAGCCCTACGACAGGGAGTAATGAAAAACTGTTTTTT.

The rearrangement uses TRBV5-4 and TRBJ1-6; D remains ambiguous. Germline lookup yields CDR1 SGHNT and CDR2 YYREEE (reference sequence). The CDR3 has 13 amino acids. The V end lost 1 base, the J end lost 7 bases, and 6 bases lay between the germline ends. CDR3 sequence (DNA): TGTGCCAGCAGCTTGCGGCGGAATTCACCCCTCCACTTT. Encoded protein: CASSLRRNSPLHF.

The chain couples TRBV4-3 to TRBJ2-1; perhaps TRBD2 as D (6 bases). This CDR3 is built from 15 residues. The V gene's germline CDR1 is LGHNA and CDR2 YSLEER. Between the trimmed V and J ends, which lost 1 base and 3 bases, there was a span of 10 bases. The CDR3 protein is CASSQGASVYNEQFF. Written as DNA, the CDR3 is TGCGCCAGCAGCCAAGGGGCTAGCGTCTACAATGAGCAGTTCTTC.